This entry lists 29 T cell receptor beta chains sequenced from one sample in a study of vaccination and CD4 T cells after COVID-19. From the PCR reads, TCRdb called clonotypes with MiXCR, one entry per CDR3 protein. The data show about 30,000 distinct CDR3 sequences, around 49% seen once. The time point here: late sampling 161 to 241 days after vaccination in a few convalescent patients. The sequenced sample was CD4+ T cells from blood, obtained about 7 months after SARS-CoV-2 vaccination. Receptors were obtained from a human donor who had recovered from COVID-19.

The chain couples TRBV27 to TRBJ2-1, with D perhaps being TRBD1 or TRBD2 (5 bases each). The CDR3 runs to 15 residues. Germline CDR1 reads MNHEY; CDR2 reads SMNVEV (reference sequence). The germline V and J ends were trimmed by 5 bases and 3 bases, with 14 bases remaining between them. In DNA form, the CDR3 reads TGTGCCAGCAGTCTAGCAGGGTTCGTCTACAATGAGCAGTTCTTC. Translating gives CASSLAGFVYNEQFF.

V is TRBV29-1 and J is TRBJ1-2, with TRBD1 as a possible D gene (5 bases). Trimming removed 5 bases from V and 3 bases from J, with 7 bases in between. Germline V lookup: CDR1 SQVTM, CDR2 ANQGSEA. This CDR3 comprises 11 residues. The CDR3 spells CSVSQDYGYTF. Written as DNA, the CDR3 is TGCAGCGTTTCACAGGACTATGGCTACACCTTC.

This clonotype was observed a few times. The chain's CDR3 is CATKAGGNTEAFF. The CDR3 DNA follows: TGTGCCACCAAGGCCGGGGGGAACACTGAAGCTTTCTTT. V usage is TRBV25-1 and J usage is TRBJ1-1; maybe TRBD1 (5 bases). The CDR3 is 13 residues long. Germline CDR1 MGHDK, CDR2 SYGVNS. Between the trimmed V and J ends, which lost 10 bases and 1 base, there was a span of 13 bases.

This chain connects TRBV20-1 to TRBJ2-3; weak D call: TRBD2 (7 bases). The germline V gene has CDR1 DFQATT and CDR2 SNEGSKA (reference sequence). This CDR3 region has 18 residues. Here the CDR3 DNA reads TGCAGCCCGGGGGCAATACTAATTAGCGGGCAGCGCACAGATACGCAGTATTTT. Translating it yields CSPGAILISGQRTDTQYF.

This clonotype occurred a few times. This CDR3 is CSARTSGTTDTQYF. As DNA, the CDR3 is TGCAGTGCTAGGACTAGCGGGACAACAGATACGCAGTATTTT. V gene TRBV20-1 combines with J gene TRBJ2-3; 11 positions agree with TRBD2. This CDR3 comprises 14 residues. The ends lost 3 bases at V and 3 bases at J; junction bases unmatched: 2. Germline V CDR1 and CDR2: DFQATT, SNEGSKA (reference sequence).

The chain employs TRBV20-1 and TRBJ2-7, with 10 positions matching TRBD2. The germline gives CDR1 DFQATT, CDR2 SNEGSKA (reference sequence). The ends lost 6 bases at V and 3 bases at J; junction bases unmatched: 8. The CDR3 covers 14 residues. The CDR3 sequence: CSAFSSGSFYEQYF. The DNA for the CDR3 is TGCAGTGCGTTCTCTAGCGGGAGTTTCTACGAGCAGTACTTC.

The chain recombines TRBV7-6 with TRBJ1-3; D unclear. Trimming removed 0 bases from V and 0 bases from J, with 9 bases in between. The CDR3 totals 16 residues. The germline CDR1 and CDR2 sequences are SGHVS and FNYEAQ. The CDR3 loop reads CASSLAEASSGNTIYF. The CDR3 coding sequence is TGTGCCAGCAGCTTAGCGGAGGCGAGCTCTGGAAACACCATATATTTT.

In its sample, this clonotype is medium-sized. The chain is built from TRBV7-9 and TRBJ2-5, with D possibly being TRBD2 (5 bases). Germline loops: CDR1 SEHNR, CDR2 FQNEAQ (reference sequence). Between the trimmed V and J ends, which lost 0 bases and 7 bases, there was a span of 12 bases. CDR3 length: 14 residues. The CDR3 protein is CASSLASSGATQYF. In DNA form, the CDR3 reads TGTGCCAGCAGCTTAGCATCCAGCGGAGCGACCCAGTACTTC. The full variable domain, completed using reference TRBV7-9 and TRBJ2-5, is DTGVSQNPRHKITKRGQNVTFRCDPISEHNRLYWYRQTLGQGPEFLTYFQNEAQLEKSRLLSDRFSAERPKGSFSTLEIQRTEQGDSAMYLCASSLASSGATQYFGPGTRLLVL.

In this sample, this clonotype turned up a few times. CDR3: CASSLEGLLTDTQYF. CDR3 nucleotide sequence: TGTGCCAGCAGCTTAGAAGGTTTGCTCACAGATACGCAGTATTTT. This rearrangement joins TRBV7-2 to TRBJ2-3, with unresolved D. The CDR3 spans 15 residues. V was pared by 1 base and J by 2 bases, with 10 bases between. CDR1 is SGHTA and CDR2 is FQGNSA in the germline V gene.

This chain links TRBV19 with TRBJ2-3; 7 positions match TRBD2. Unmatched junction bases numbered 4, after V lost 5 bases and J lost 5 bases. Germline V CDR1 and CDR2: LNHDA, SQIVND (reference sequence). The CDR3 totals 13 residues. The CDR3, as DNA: TGTGCCAGTAGTGGGAGGGATGAAGATACGCAGTATTTT. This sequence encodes CASSGRDEDTQYF.

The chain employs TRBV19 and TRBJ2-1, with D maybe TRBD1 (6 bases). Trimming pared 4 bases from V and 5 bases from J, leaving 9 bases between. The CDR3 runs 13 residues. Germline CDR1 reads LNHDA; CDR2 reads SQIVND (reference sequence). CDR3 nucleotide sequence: TGTGCCAGTAGTAGAAACAGGGACAATGAGCAGTTCTTC. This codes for CASSRNRDNEQFF.

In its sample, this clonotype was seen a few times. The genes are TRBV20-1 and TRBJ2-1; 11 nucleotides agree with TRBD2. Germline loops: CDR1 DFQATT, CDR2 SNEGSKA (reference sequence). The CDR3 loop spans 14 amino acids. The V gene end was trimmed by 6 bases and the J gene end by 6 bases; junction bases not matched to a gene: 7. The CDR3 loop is CSADLAGGPNEQFF. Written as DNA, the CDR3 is TGCAGTGCCGATCTAGCGGGAGGACCCAATGAGCAGTTCTTC.

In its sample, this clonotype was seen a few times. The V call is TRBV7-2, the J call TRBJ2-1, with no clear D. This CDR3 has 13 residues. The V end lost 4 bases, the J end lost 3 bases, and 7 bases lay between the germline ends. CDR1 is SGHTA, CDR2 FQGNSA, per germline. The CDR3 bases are TGTGCCAGCAGCTCCAGTCACTACAATGAGCAGTTCTTC. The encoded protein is CASSSSHYNEQFF.

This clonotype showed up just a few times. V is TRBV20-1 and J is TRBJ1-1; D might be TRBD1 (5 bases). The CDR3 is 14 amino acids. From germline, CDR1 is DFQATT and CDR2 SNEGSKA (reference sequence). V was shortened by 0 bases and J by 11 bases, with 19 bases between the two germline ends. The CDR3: CSARDGGARRQAFF. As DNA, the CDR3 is TGCAGTGCTAGAGACGGTGGGGCCAGAAGACAGGCTTTCTTT.

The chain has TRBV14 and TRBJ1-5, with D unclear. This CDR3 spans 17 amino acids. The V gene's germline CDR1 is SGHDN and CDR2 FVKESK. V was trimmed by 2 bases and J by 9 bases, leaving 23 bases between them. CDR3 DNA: TGTGCCAGCAGCCAATTATACCCCTCCAAGGGTCATCCGCCCCAGCATTTT. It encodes CASSQLYPSKGHPPQHF. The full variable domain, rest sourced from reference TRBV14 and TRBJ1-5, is EAGVTQFPSHSVIEKGQTVTLRCDPISGHDNLYWYRRVMGKEIKFLLHFVKESKQDESGMPNNRFLAERTGGTYSTLKVQPAELEDSGVYFCASSQLYPSKGHPPQHFGDGTRLSIL.

The CDR3 coding sequence is TGTGCCAGCAGCTGGGGGCCGGGACAGTACACAGATACGCAGTATTTT. Translating it yields CASSWGPGQYTDTQYF. The chain couples TRBV7-8 to TRBJ2-3; TRBD1 matches at 7 bases. Germline CDR1 SGHVS, CDR2 FQNEAQ. The CDR3 is made up of 16 amino acids. The trim removed 4 bases at V and 2 bases at J, leaving 9 bases unmatched. Full variable domain (remainder filled in from reference TRBV7-8 and TRBJ2-3): GAGVSQSPRYKVAKRGQDVALRCDPISGHVSLFWYQQALGQGPEFLTYFQNEAQLDKSGLPSDRFFAERPEGSVSTLKIQRTQQEDSAVYLCASSWGPGQYTDTQYFGPGTRLTVL.

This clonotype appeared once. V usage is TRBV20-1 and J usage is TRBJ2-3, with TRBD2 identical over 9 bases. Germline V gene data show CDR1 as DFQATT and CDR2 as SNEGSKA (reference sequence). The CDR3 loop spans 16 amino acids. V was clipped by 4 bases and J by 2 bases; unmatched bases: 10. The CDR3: CSAIVTSGPLTDTQYF. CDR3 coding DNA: TGCAGTGCTATCGTAACTAGCGGGCCGCTCACAGATACGCAGTATTTT.

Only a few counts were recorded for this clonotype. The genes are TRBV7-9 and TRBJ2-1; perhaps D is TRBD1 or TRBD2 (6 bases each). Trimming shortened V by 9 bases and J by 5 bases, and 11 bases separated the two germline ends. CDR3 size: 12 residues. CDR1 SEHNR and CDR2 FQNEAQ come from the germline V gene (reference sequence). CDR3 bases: TGTGCCAGGAGGGGGGACCACAATGAGCAGTTCTTC. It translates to CARRGDHNEQFF. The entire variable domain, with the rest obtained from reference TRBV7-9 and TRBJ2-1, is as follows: DTGVSQNPRHKITKRGQNVTFRCDPISEHNRLYWYRQTLGQGPEFLTYFQNEAQLEKSRLLSDRFSAERPKGSFSTLEIQRTEQGDSAMYLCARRGDHNEQFFGPGTRLTVL.

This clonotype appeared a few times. In DNA form, the CDR3 reads TGCAGTGCCCCGCAGTGGAGGAACACTGAAGCTTTCTTT. Translating gives CSAPQWRNTEAFF. The genes are TRBV20-1 and TRBJ1-1; D gene uncertain. The ends were cut back, 6 bases at V and 1 base at J, with 12 bases in the middle. Germline CDR1 DFQATT, CDR2 SNEGSKA (reference sequence). The CDR3 length is 13 residues.

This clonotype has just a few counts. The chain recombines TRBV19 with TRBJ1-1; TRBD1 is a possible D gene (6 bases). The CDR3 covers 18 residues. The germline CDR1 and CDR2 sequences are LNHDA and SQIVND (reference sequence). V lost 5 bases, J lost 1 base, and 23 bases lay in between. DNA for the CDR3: TGTGCCAGTAGTCCTAACCAGGGGCGACTGGGGAGGAACACTGAAGCTTTCTTT. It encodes CASSPNQGRLGRNTEAFF.

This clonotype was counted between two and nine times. In DNA, the CDR3 is TGTGCCACCAGTGATTCGGGGGGACTAGCGGGAGTAGCAGATACGCAGTATTTT. This gives the protein CATSDSGGLAGVADTQYF. This chain links TRBV24-1 with TRBJ2-3; 14 nucleotides agree with TRBD2. Germline loops: CDR1 KGHDR, CDR2 SFDVKD. V lost 2 bases and J lost 4; bases outside the gene matches: 7. The CDR3 is 18 amino acids.

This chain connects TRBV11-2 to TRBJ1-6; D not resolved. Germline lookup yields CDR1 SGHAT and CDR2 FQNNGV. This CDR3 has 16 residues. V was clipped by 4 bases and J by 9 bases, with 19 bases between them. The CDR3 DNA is TGTGCCAGCAGCTCAAGGACTGTCCGGCGGGTTTCACCCCTCCACTTT. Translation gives CASSSRTVRRVSPLHF.

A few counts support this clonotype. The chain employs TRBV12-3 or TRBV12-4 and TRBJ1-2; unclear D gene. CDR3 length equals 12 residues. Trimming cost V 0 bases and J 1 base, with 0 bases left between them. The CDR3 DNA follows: TGTGCCAGCAGTTTAGCTAACTATGGCTACACCTTC. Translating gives CASSLANYGYTF.

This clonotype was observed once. The CDR3 coding sequence is TGTGCCAGCAGCCTCCAGACAGGGTCCTATGGCTACACCTTC. It yields the protein CASSLQTGSYGYTF. The V gene is TRBV14, the J gene TRBJ1-2; the match to TRBD1 covers 7 bases. V lost 4 bases, J lost 4 bases, and 6 bases stayed unmatched. CDR1 is SGHDN, CDR2 FVKESK, per germline. This CDR3 is 14 amino acids long. The entire variable domain, with the rest obtained from reference TRBV14 and TRBJ1-2, is as follows: EAGVTQFPSHSVIEKGQTVTLRCDPISGHDNLYWYRRVMGKEIKFLLHFVKESKQDESGMPNNRFLAERTGGTYSTLKVQPAELEDSGVYFCASSLQTGSYGYTFGSGTRLTVV.

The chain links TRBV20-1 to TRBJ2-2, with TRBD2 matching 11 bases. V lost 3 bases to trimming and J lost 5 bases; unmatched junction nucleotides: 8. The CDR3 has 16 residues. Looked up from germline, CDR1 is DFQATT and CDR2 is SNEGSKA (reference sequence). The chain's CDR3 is CSASQPGLAETGELFF. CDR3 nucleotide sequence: TGCAGTGCTAGTCAACCGGGACTAGCGGAGACCGGGGAGCTGTTTTTT.

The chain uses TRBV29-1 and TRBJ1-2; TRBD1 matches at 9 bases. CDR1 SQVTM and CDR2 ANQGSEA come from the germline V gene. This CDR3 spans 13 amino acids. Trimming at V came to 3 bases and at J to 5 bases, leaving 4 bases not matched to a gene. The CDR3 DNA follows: TGCAGCGTTGACTCCGGGACAGGGTATGGCTACACCTTC. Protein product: CSVDSGTGYGYTF.

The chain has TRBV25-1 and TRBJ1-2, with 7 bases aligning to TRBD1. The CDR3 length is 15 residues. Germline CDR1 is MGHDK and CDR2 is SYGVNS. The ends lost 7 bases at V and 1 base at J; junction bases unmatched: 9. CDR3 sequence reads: CASKRGGNINYGYTF. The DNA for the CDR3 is TGTGCCAGCAAGCGAGGGGGCAACATTAACTATGGCTACACCTTC.

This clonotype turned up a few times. As DNA, the CDR3 is TGTGCCAGCAGTAAGTCCGATGCTGAGCAGTTCTTC. As protein: CASSKSDAEQFF. The V call is TRBV7-8, the J call TRBJ2-1; D unclear. The CDR3 is 12 residues long. V dropped 6 bases and J dropped 9 bases, with 12 bases sitting between them. Per germline, CDR1 SGHVS and CDR2 FQNEAQ.

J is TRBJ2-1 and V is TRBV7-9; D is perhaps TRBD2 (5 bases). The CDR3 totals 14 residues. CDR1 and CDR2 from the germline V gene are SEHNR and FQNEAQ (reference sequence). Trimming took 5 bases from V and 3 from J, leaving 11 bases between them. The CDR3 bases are TGTGCCAGCAGCCTCAACGACTACTACAATGAGCAGTTCTTC. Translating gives CASSLNDYYNEQFF.